One sample yielded the 9 T cell receptor beta chains listed below, sequenced in a study of brain T cells in children with intractable seizures. Sequenced by immunoSEQ multiplex PCR; TCRdb stores in-frame clones only, minus some. The data show tens of thousands of clones, under 95% seen once. Here the sequenced sample was peripheral blood, taken at surgery. The receptors originated from a girl aged 2 to 9 with Rasmussen encephalitis and intractable seizures.

V usage is TRBV10-3 and J usage is TRBJ2-7, with no clear D. Germline V gene data show CDR1 as ENHRY and CDR2 as SYGVKD. The V and J ends lost 2 bases and 0 bases respectively, with 2 bases between them. CDR3 size: 12 residues. The CDR3 DNA reads as TGTGCCATCAGTGAGAACTCCTACGAGCAGTACTTC. Translated, it gives CAISENSYEQYF.

This chain links TRBV29-1 with TRBJ1-2; D perhaps matches TRBD1 (5 bases). Per the germline V gene, CDR1 is SQVTM and CDR2 is ANQGSEA. The CDR3 is 13 residues long. Trimming removed 4 bases from V and 0 bases from J, with 9 bases in between. In nucleotides, the CDR3 is TGCAGCGTTGGGGGCCCTACTAACTATGGCTACACCTTC. Translated, it gives CSVGGPTNYGYTF. Combining the CDR3 with reference TRBV29-1 and TRBJ1-2 gives the whole variable domain SAVISQKPSRDICQRGTSLTIQCQVDSQVTMMFWYRQQPGQSLTLIATANQGSEATYESGFVIDKFPISRPNLTFSTLTVSNMSPEDSSIYLCSVGGPTNYGYTFGSGTRLTVV.

Ten or more counts support this clone. The chain combines TRBV4-1 with TRBJ2-2; D gene ambiguous. The CDR3 sequence is 11 residues long. In germline, CDR1 is MGHRA, CDR2 YSYEKL. The V and J ends lost 7 bases and 5 bases respectively, with 5 bases between them. For the CDR3, the DNA is TGCGCCAGCACGGCTACCGGGGAGCTGTTTTTT. It yields the protein CASTATGELFF.

This clone was seen a single time. This sequence joins TRBV12-3 or TRBV12-4 and TRBJ2-7; D is possibly TRBD2 (6 bases). Trimming shortened V by 0 bases and J by 4 bases, and 7 bases separated the two germline ends. The CDR3 sequence is 13 residues long. CDR3 coding DNA: TGTGCCAGCAGTTTAGCGGGGAGGTACGAGCAGTACTTC. This translates into CASSLAGRYEQYF.

The rearrangement links TRBV6-5 to TRBJ1-6; 7 nucleotides line up with TRBD1. With 8 bases clipped from V and 9 bases from J, the junction kept 13 bases outside the gene matches. The CDR3 sequence is 15 residues long. CDR1 is MNHEY, CDR2 SVGAGI, per germline. Here the CDR3 DNA reads TGTGCCAGCCCCCGGACAGGAGTCGTGGGTTCACCCCTCCACTTT. This encodes CASPRTGVVGSPLHF.

J is TRBJ2-1 and V is TRBV18; 7 bases fit TRBD2. This CDR3 region has 16 residues. CDR1 KGHSH and CDR2 LQKENI come from the germline V gene. Trimming cost V 0 bases and J 2 bases; bases outside gene matches: 4. The CDR3 reads CASSPPGRAPYNEQFF. The CDR3 DNA sequence: TGTGCCAGCTCACCACCAGGGAGGGCCCCCTACAATGAGCAGTTCTTC.

This chain joins TRBV6-1 and TRBJ1-4, with D unclear. CDR3 size: 15 residues. Germline loops: CDR1 MNHNS, CDR2 SASEGT. Trimming left V 3 bases short and J 0 bases short, with 8 bases between. The CDR3 coding sequence is TGTGCCAGCAGTGACGACCGTTCAACTAATGAAAAACTGTTTTTT. The encoded protein is CASSDDRSTNEKLFF.

V is TRBV5-6 and J is TRBJ2-1, with 10 bases fitting TRBD2. The V gene's germline CDR1 is SGHDT and CDR2 YYEEEE. Germline trimming cut 4 bases from V and 6 bases from J; bases unmatched to any gene: 13. CDR3 length equals 17 residues. CDR3 amino acids: CASSNEILAGVTNEQFF. Here the CDR3 DNA reads TGTGCCAGCAGCAACGAGATCCTAGCGGGGGTGACCAATGAGCAGTTCTTC.

A remark on this clone: The junction and the germline gene differ at one end; a read error may be behind it. CDR3 nucleotide sequence: TGTGCCAGCAGTTCCGGGGGAACTAACACGCGGTTT. Its translation: CASSSGGTNTRF. The chain couples TRBV6-2 or TRBV6-3 to TRBJ2-3, with D possibly being TRBD2 (6 bases). The CDR3 is 12 residues long. Germline CDR1 reads MNHEY; CDR2 reads SVGEGT.